Below, 32 T cell receptor beta chains from the same sample are listed, as sequenced in a study of cytomegalovirus exposure and HLA in healthy donors. The PCR was carried out with 60 Vbeta primers and 13 Jbeta primers. Data came from immunoSEQ multiplex PCR; TCRdb stores just in-frame clones and leaves some out. There are some 150,000 clones in the sample; about four fifths occur only once, and approximately 12% lies in the top ten. Sequenced sample: PBMCs. All receptors come from a man aged 45-60 years in good health and CMV-seropositive.

J is TRBJ1-1 and V is TRBV9; the D is unclear. The CDR3 extends over 13 amino acids. CDR1 SGDLS and CDR2 YYNGEE come from the germline V gene. Deletions cut 0 bases from V and 7 bases from J, with 10 bases between. CDR3 region: CASSVDSYVEAFF. The CDR3 DNA is TGTGCCAGCAGCGTAGACAGCTACGTTGAAGCTTTCTTT.

This clone showed up just a few times. The chain carries TRBV4-3 and TRBJ2-5; 7 nucleotides agree with TRBD2. This CDR3 contains 15 residues. The V and J ends lost 3 bases and 2 bases, in that order; junction bases with no gene match: 6. Germline CDR1 reads LGHNA; CDR2 reads YSLEER. The CDR3 region has the DNA TGCGCCAGCAGCCATTTGGGGGGGACTCAAGAGACCCAGTACTTC. Protein sequence: CASSHLGGTQETQYF.

V is TRBV11-3 and J is TRBJ2-1; 7 bases are shared with TRBD1. CDR1 is SGHNT and CDR2 is YENEEA in the germline V gene. The CDR3 consists of 17 residues. V gave up 6 bases and J gave up 0 bases; unmatched junction bases: 11. The CDR3 sequence is CASSSTTGSSSYNEQFF. The CDR3 coding sequence is TGTGCCAGCAGTTCCACGACAGGGTCGAGCTCCTACAATGAGCAGTTCTTC.

In its sample, this clone was seen once. This chain uses TRBV7-9 with TRBJ1-2; D remains ambiguous. The germline V gene has CDR1 SEHNR and CDR2 FQNEAQ (reference sequence). The CDR3 runs 15 residues. V dropped 1 base and J dropped 1 base, with 10 bases sitting between them. Here the CDR3 DNA reads TGTGCCAGCAGCTTAGGCGGAGGGTTTAACTATGGCTACACCTTC. Its translation: CASSLGGGFNYGYTF.

This clone was observed once. The chain uses TRBV21-1 and TRBJ2-3; no check of the table's D call, TRBD2, against the DNA was made. TRBV21-1 represents a pseudogene. The CDR3 totals 16 residues. The CDR3 DNA is TGTGCCAGCAGCAACCCGGGGACTAGCGAGGCAGATACGCAGTATTTT. Translated: CASSNPGTSEADTQYF.

J is TRBJ2-5 and V is TRBV11-3, with D maybe TRBD1 (6 bases). Germline V gives CDR1 SGHNT, CDR2 YENEEA. The V end lost 3 bases, the J end lost 0 bases, and 8 bases lay between the germline ends. There are 14 residues in the CDR3. In DNA form, the CDR3 reads TGTGCCAGCAGCTTTGGACAGTACCAAGAGACCCAGTACTTC. Protein sequence: CASSFGQYQETQYF.

Regarding this clone: Different DNA sequences within this sample yield the same CDR3. In DNA, the CDR3 is TGTGCCAGCAGCTTTTACTACGAGCAGTACTTC. As protein: CASSFYYEQYF. The chain couples TRBV7-2 to TRBJ2-7, with unresolved D. The CDR3 runs 11 residues. Germline CDR1 and CDR2: SGHTA and FQGNSA. Trimming cost V 3 bases and J 3 bases, with 3 bases left between them. The full variable domain, completed using reference TRBV7-2 and TRBJ2-7, is GAGVSQSPSNKVTEKGKDVELRCDPISGHTALYWYRQSLGQGLEFLIYFQGNSAPDKSGLPSDRFSAERTGGSVSTLTIQRTQQEDSAVYLCASSFYYEQYFGPGTRLTVT.

The chain recombines TRBV5-1 with TRBJ2-5; 9 nucleotides match TRBD1. Germline assignment: CDR1 SGHRS and CDR2 YFSETQ. This CDR3 is 14 amino acids long. The junction had 6 bases not matched to a gene; V was cut back by 7 bases and J by 2 bases. The CDR3 region is CASSRDRAQETQYF. For the CDR3, the DNA is TGCGCCAGCTCCCGGGACAGGGCTCAAGAGACCCAGTACTTC. The whole variable domain, filled in from reference TRBV5-1 and TRBJ2-5, reads KAGVTQTPRYLIKTRGQQVTLSCSPISGHRSVSWYQQTPGQGLQFLFEYFSETQRNKGNFPGRFSGRQFSNSRSEMNVSTLELGDSALYLCASSRDRAQETQYFGPGTRLLVL.

The chain employs TRBV5-4 and TRBJ1-2; D is ambiguous. The CDR3 consists of 13 residues. V shed 2 bases and J shed 6 bases, with 11 bases lying between them. Germline-derived CDR1 and CDR2 are SGHNT and YYREEE (reference sequence). The CDR3 DNA reads as TGTGCCAGCAGCTTTTCGGGGAACCATGGCTACACCTTC. Translation gives CASSFSGNHGYTF.

The CDR3 nucleotides are TGTGCCAGCAGGACTAGCGGGGGGGTCGAGACCCAGTACTTC. Translating gives CASRTSGGVETQYF. The chain employs TRBV28 and TRBJ2-5; TRBD2 matches 14 bases. J was trimmed by 5 bases and V by 6 bases; bases with no gene match: 2. This CDR3 spans 14 amino acids. CDR1 MDHEN and CDR2 SYDVKM come from the germline V gene.

V is TRBV29-1 and J is TRBJ2-2, with D tentatively TRBD1 (6 bases). V dropped 6 bases and J dropped 8 bases, with 16 bases sitting between them. There are 13 residues in the CDR3. Germline V gene data show CDR1 as SQVTM and CDR2 as ANQGSEA. The CDR3 loop reads CSVTIGGSGELFF. The CDR3 coding sequence is TGCAGCGTCACGATAGGGGGTTCAGGGGAGCTGTTTTTT.

The rearrangement joins TRBV2 to TRBJ2-1; 14 bases fit TRBD2. The junction had 10 bases not matched to a gene; V was cut back by 0 bases and J by 9 bases. Germline V lookup: CDR1 SNHLY, CDR2 FYNNEI. The CDR3 is 18 amino acids. CDR3 residues: CASSEALRLAGGPGEQFF. For the CDR3, the DNA is TGTGCCAGCAGTGAAGCGCTTCGACTAGCGGGAGGGCCCGGTGAGCAGTTCTTC.

The genes are TRBV18 and TRBJ1-2, with 9 positions matching TRBD1. There are 16 residues in the CDR3. Germline V gene sequence: CDR1 KGHSH, CDR2 LQKENI. V shed 6 bases and J 6 bases; nucleotides not matched to a gene: 14. The CDR3 nucleotides read TGTGCCAGCTCGCCGGGACAGGGTGATTTTTTCGATGGCTACACCTTC. It translates to CASSPGQGDFFDGYTF.

The V call is TRBV15, the J call TRBJ1-6; D not resolved. With 0 bases removed from V and 7 bases from J, the gap between germline ends came to 10 bases. The CDR3 has 15 residues. Germline CDR1 and CDR2: LNHNV and YYDKDF (reference sequence). The CDR3 loop reads CATSRDVVRNSPLHF. As DNA, the CDR3 is TGTGCCACCAGCAGAGATGTGGTGAGGAATTCACCCCTCCACTTT.

This chain joins TRBV9 and TRBJ1-3; 8 nucleotides align to TRBD1. CDR3 length: 13 amino acids. Germline assignment: CDR1 SGDLS and CDR2 YYNGEE. With V trimmed by 3 bases and J by 7 bases, 3 bases remained unmatched. In DNA, the CDR3 is TGTGCCAGCAGCGAGTCAGGGGGCAACACCATATATTTT. This translates into CASSESGGNTIYF.

The rearrangement uses TRBV29-1 and TRBJ2-6; D call uncertain. Germline-derived CDR1 and CDR2 are SQVTM and ANQGSEA. The germline V and J ends were trimmed by 4 bases and 4 bases, with 5 bases remaining between them. The CDR3 is 12 amino acids. This chain's CDR3 is CSVVAGANVLTF. CDR3 nucleotides: TGCAGCGTTGTAGCAGGGGCCAACGTCCTGACTTTC.

V usage is TRBV5-4 and J usage is TRBJ1-4; TRBD1 matches 11 bases. Trimming cost V 1 base and J 5 bases; bases outside gene matches: 4. Germline CDR1 and CDR2: SGHNT and YYREEE (reference sequence). The CDR3 is 16 residues long. The CDR3 DNA follows: TGTGCCAGCAGCTTGCTTGGGACAGGGGGGAATGAAAAACTGTTTTTT. Amino acids: CASSLLGTGGNEKLFF. Variable domain in full (rest from reference TRBV5-4 and TRBJ1-4): ETGVTQSPTHLIKTRGQQVTLRCSSQSGHNTVSWYQQALGQGPQFIFQYYREEENGRGNFPPRFSGLQFPNYSSELNVNALELDDSALYLCASSLLGTGGNEKLFFGSGTQLSVL.

In its sample, this clone was seen once. The genes are TRBV5-1 and TRBJ2-7; TRBD1 might be the D (6 bases). With 0 bases removed from V and 2 bases from J, the gap between germline ends came to 12 bases. The CDR3 contains 15 residues. The V gene's germline CDR1 is SGHRS and CDR2 YFSETQ. The CDR3 DNA reads TGCGCCAGCAGCTTGGATGGAACAGGGCCCTACGAGCAGTACTTC. Amino acid sequence: CASSLDGTGPYEQYF.

This chain joins TRBV5-1 and TRBJ2-5; maybe TRBD1 (5 bases). The J call is in doubt because the DNA end fits TRBJ2-7 better. The length of the CDR3 is 13 residues. The germline V gene has CDR1 SGHRS and CDR2 YFSETQ. Written as DNA, the CDR3 is TGCGCCAGCAGCATTTTTCAGGGCGCCGAGCAGTACTTC. It yields the protein CASSIFQGAEQYF.

The chain carries TRBV30 and TRBJ2-5, with D perhaps matching TRBD1 (6 bases). The CDR3 is made up of 15 amino acids. Germline loops: CDR1 GTSNPN, CDR2 SVGIG (reference sequence). With 7 bases removed from V and 1 base from J, the gap between germline ends came to 19 bases. The CDR3 spells CAYRPGQPFQETQYF. The CDR3 nucleotides read TGTGCCTACAGGCCCGGACAGCCTTTCCAAGAGACCCAGTACTTC.

This sequence joins TRBV28 and TRBJ1-4, with 11 nucleotides matching TRBD1. The germline CDR1 and CDR2 sequences are MDHEN and SYDVKM. This CDR3 contains 15 residues. The junction had 8 bases not matched to a gene; V was cut back by 6 bases and J by 8 bases. CDR3 in DNA: TGTGCCAGCAGCCCCCTCGGGACAGGGGGAGAAAAACTGTTTTTT. Protein sequence: CASSPLGTGGEKLFF. Drawing the rest from reference TRBV28 and TRBJ1-4, the complete variable domain is DVKVTQSSRYLVKRTGEKVFLECVQDMDHENMFWYRQDPGLGLRLIYFSYDVKMKEKGDIPEGYSVSREKKERFSLILESASTNQTSMYLCASSPLGTGGEKLFFGSGTQLSVL.

The genes are TRBV5-1 and TRBJ2-3, with 9 bases matching TRBD1. CDR1 SGHRS and CDR2 YFSETQ come from the germline V gene. The trim removed 2 bases at V and 6 bases at J, leaving 7 bases unmatched. The CDR3 has 15 residues. CDR3 region: CASSFETGGMDTQYF. In nucleotides, the CDR3 is TGCGCCAGCAGCTTCGAGACAGGGGGGATGGATACGCAGTATTTT.

The genes are TRBV28 and TRBJ2-3; D is uncertain. V gave up 7 bases and J gave up 2 bases, with 10 bases separating them. This CDR3 has 13 residues. CDR1 is MDHEN, CDR2 SYDVKM, per germline. The DNA of the CDR3 is TGTGCCAGCATCGCTGAACTCACAGATACGCAGTATTTT. Its protein is CASIAELTDTQYF.

The chain carries TRBV30 and TRBJ2-3; D might be TRBD1 (5 bases). CDR1 and CDR2 (germline): GTSNPN, SVGIG (reference sequence). The CDR3 runs to 14 residues. Trimming shortened V by 2 bases and J by 4 bases, and 13 bases separated the two germline ends. The chain's CDR3 is CAWSYGAPADTQYF. The CDR3 DNA reads TGTGCCTGGAGTTATGGGGCGCCGGCAGATACGCAGTATTTT.

The chain employs TRBV19 and TRBJ2-1; 9 nucleotides agree with TRBD1. CDR1 is LNHDA and CDR2 is SQIVND in the germline V gene (reference sequence). Losses at the gene ends were 5 bases for V and 3 bases for J; bases not matched to a gene: 5. The CDR3 sequence is 15 residues long. CDR3 region: CASSPGDRDYNEQFF. As DNA, the CDR3 is TGTGCCAGTAGTCCAGGGGACAGGGACTACAATGAGCAGTTCTTC.

About this clone itself: The sample carries other DNA sequences with the same CDR3. This sequence joins TRBV2 and TRBJ1-5; D might be TRBD1 (6 bases). The V end lost 2 bases, the J end lost 1 base, and 6 bases lay between the germline ends. Germline-derived CDR1 and CDR2 are SNHLY and FYNNEI. This CDR3 comprises 14 residues. CDR3 sequence reads: CASSEQGSNQPQHF. The CDR3 coding sequence is TGTGCCAGCAGTGAACAGGGGAGCAATCAGCCCCAGCATTTT.

The chain couples TRBV2 to TRBJ2-4; the D is unclear. CDR1 is SNHLY, CDR2 FYNNEI, per germline. CDR3 length: 13 residues. V was clipped by 6 bases and J by 0 bases, with 6 bases between them. The CDR3 DNA is TGTGCCAGCAGACAGATAGCCAAAAACATTCAGTACTTC. The encoded protein is CASRQIAKNIQYF.

The gene calls are TRBV10-3 and TRBJ2-3; 14 nucleotides match TRBD2. The junction had 7 bases not matched to a gene; V was cut back by 0 bases and J by 2 bases. This CDR3 comprises 19 residues. Per germline, CDR1 ENHRY and CDR2 SYGVKD. CDR3 loop: CAISESWTSGRSDTDTQYF. In nucleotides, the CDR3 is TGTGCCATCAGTGAGTCCTGGACTAGCGGGAGGTCGGACACAGATACGCAGTATTTT.

The J gene is TRBJ2-1, the V gene TRBV2; D is possibly TRBD2 (6 bases). The CDR3 extends over 12 amino acids. Between the trimmed V and J ends, which lost 8 bases and 8 bases, there was a span of 13 bases. Per germline, CDR1 SNHLY and CDR2 FYNNEI. For the CDR3, the DNA is TGTGCCAGCGGGCGGGACGGTGATGAGCAGTTCTTC. This sequence encodes CASGRDGDEQFF.

Here the CDR3 reads CASSYEGQDKQFF. CDR3 coding DNA: TGTGCCAGCAGTTACGAGGGACAGGACAAGCAGTTCTTC. This chain joins TRBV6-6 and TRBJ2-1; 8 nucleotides align to TRBD1. The CDR3 consists of 13 residues. Germline values: CDR1 MNHNY, CDR2 SVGAGI (reference sequence). The ends lost 2 bases at V and 11 bases at J; junction bases unmatched: 5.

The table lists this clone with a few counts. J is TRBJ1-2 and V is TRBV19; the match to TRBD1 covers 10 bases. CDR3 length equals 15 residues. Germline CDR1 reads LNHDA; CDR2 reads SQIVND (reference sequence). CDR3: CATLIAGQGTGGYTF. The CDR3 region has the DNA TGTGCGACGCTCATTGCGGGACAGGGGACTGGAGGCTACACCTTC. Full variable domain (missing parts from reference TRBV19 and TRBJ1-2): DGGITQSPKYLFRKEGQNVTLSCEQNLNHDAMYWYRQDPGQGLRLIYYSQIVNDFQKGDIAEGYSVSREKKESFPLTVTSAQKNPTAFYLCATLIAGQGTGGYTFGSGTRLTVV.

The genes are TRBV7-8 and TRBJ1-5, with D uncertain. CDR3 length equals 13 residues. Germline values: CDR1 SGHVS, CDR2 FQNEAQ. The V and J ends lost 3 bases and 5 bases respectively, with 8 bases between them. CDR3 coding DNA: TGTGCCAGCAGCTTGGGCGTCGATCAGCCCCAGCATTTT. The encoded protein is CASSLGVDQPQHF.